Below, 9 T cell receptor beta chains from the same sample are listed, as sequenced in a study of shared clonotypes between healthy human individuals. Sequencing was performed with immunoSEQ multiplex PCR; in TCRdb, only in-frame clones are kept and a portion is missing. Among 150,000 to 200,000 clones listed, over 85% were seen once. Sequenced material: naive CD4+ T cells sorted from blood. Indicated subset: CD45RA+ positively selected. These receptors were collected from a woman in her 30s in good health.

On this clone: This sample also contains other DNA sequences that code for the same CDR3. The chain combines TRBV5-1 with TRBJ1-4; D not resolved. Trimming shortened V by 0 bases and J by 0 bases, and 3 bases separated the two germline ends. This CDR3 region has 14 residues. Germline V lookup: CDR1 SGHRS, CDR2 YFSETQ. CDR3 loop: CASSLGSTNEKLFF. CDR3 in DNA: TGCGCCAGCAGCTTGGGGTCAACTAATGAAAAACTGTTTTTT.

The gene calls are TRBV6-6 and TRBJ2-7; tentatively, D is TRBD2 (6 bases). The CDR3 has 16 residues. The germline V gene encodes CDR1 MNHNY and CDR2 SVGAGI (reference sequence). Between the trimmed V and J ends, which lost 6 bases and 5 bases, there was a span of 23 bases. The CDR3 DNA reads TGTGCCAGCAGCGCGTCTCGACGCGGCCCGGGAGACGAGCAGTACTTC. Translation: CASSASRRGPGDEQYF.

This clone was observed a single time. The chain joins TRBV6-6 to TRBJ2-7; 8 nucleotides align to TRBD1. The CDR3 runs 14 residues. The germline V gene has CDR1 MNHNY and CDR2 SVGAGI (reference sequence). V dropped 7 bases and J dropped 2; count of bases not matched to a gene: 7. Here the CDR3 DNA reads TGTGCCAGCACCTCTGGACAGGGTGCCTACGAGCAGTACTTC. It codes for CASTSGQGAYEQYF.

This rearrangement joins TRBV5-4 to TRBJ1-1, with D uncertain. CDR1 SGHNT and CDR2 YYREEE come from the germline V gene (reference sequence). V was pared by 0 bases and J by 7 bases, with 10 bases between. CDR3 length: 13 residues. CDR3 residues: CASSLAMGHEAFF. The CDR3 DNA sequence: TGTGCCAGCAGCTTGGCGATGGGCCATGAAGCTTTCTTT.

The V and J genes are TRBV28 and TRBJ2-5; 7 bases are a match to TRBD1. The CDR3 extends over 14 amino acids. Germline CDR1 MDHEN, CDR2 SYDVKM. The V segment lost 4 bases and the J segment 2 bases; nucleotides outside the gene matches: 4. The CDR3 region is CASSSGQLQETQYF. The CDR3 DNA sequence: TGTGCCAGCAGTTCGGGACAGCTTCAAGAGACCCAGTACTTC.

For this clone: The junction and the germline gene differ at one end; a read error may be behind it. The V gene is TRBV10-3, the J gene TRBJ2-5; 15 nucleotides align to TRBD2. Looked up from germline, CDR1 is ENHRY and CDR2 is SYGVKD. The CDR3 covers 15 residues. In DNA form, the CDR3 reads TGTGCCGTCAGGGGGACTAGCGGGGGGCAAGAGACCCAGTACTTC. It codes for CAVRGTSGGQETQYF.

CDR3 nucleotides: TGTGCCAGTAGTATGGGATTTGGTGGCGACTCCTACAATGAGCAGTTCTTC. The encoded protein is CASSMGFGGDSYNEQFF. The gene calls are TRBV19 and TRBJ2-1; the D is unclear. CDR3 length: 17 amino acids. V was clipped by 3 bases and J by 0 bases, with 15 bases between them. Per the germline V gene, CDR1 is LNHDA and CDR2 is SQIVND (reference sequence).

CDR3 in amino acids: CASSLLFDPNQPQHF. The CDR3 DNA sequence: TGTGCCAGCAGTTTACTTTTCGACCCCAATCAGCCCCAGCATTTT. The chain recombines TRBV27 with TRBJ1-5; D call uncertain. This CDR3 has 15 amino acids. The V end was cut by 2 bases, the J end by 3 bases, with 11 bases between. Germline CDR1 MNHEY, CDR2 SMNVEV (reference sequence).

Comments on this clone: Other DNA sequences in the same sample also yield this CDR3. The chain links TRBV5-1 to TRBJ2-5; a possible D gene is TRBD2 (5 bases). The J call may be in error: the DNA end matches TRBJ2-7 better. The CDR3 extends over 13 amino acids. CDR1 is SGHRS, CDR2 YFSETQ, per germline. CDR3 coding DNA: TGCGCCAGCAGCTTGGCCGGGACCTACGAGCAGTACTTC. It specifies CASSLAGTYEQYF.